Below are 14 T cell receptor beta chains sequenced from a single sample in a study of T cell changes during pregnancy in multiple sclerosis. Assay: immunoSEQ multiplex PCR; the TCRdb copy retains only in-frame clones and omits some. The table records roughly 50,000 clones, around 92% of them present only once. This specimen was peripheral blood, taken after pregnancy. These receptor sequences come from a female donor in good health, enrolled as a control in a pregnancy study.

The genes are TRBV18 and TRBJ1-1; possible D gene TRBD1, 5 bases. The CDR3 loop spans 13 amino acids. V was shortened by 3 bases and J by 0 bases, with 5 bases between the two germline ends. Germline CDR1 and CDR2: KGHSH and LQKENI. The CDR3 DNA reads TGTGCCAGCTCACCCAGGGTGAACACTGAAGCTTTCTTT. It is translated as CASSPRVNTEAFF.

The chain is built from TRBV29-1 and TRBJ1-4; weak D call: TRBD1 (5 bases). Trimming removed 7 bases at V and 7 bases at J, with 22 bases between. The V gene's germline CDR1 is SQVTM and CDR2 ANQGSEA. The CDR3 totals 15 residues. The DNA for the CDR3 is TGCAGCGCCCAGAGTATAGGGACTGAACCTGAAAAACTGTTTTTT. It is translated as CSAQSIGTEPEKLFF.

The chain's CDR3 is CASSSKRSQAEQFF. The CDR3 DNA reads as TGTGCCAGCAGCTCCAAAAGGTCCCAGGCTGAGCAGTTCTTC. The chain joins TRBV7-8 to TRBJ2-1; D is uncertain. The V gene's germline CDR1 is SGHVS and CDR2 FQNEAQ. Trimming took 4 bases from V and 9 from J, leaving 16 bases between them. The CDR3 has 14 residues.

The chain has TRBV4-1 and TRBJ2-1; maybe TRBD2 (5 bases). Germline values: CDR1 MGHRA, CDR2 YSYEKL. The CDR3 runs 19 residues. Trimming left V 4 bases short and J 0 bases short, with 22 bases between. CDR3 nucleotide sequence: TGCGCCAGCAGCCCCCGGGGTAATTCTGAAATGAGCTCCTACAATGAGCAGTTCTTC. Its protein product is CASSPRGNSEMSSYNEQFF.

This clone showed up just once. This sequence joins TRBV30 and TRBJ2-7, with 14 bases fitting TRBD2. Trimming at V came to 1 base and at J to 1 base, leaving 3 bases not matched to a gene. CDR1 GTSNPN and CDR2 SVGIG come from the germline V gene (reference sequence). The CDR3 is 16 amino acids. In DNA form, the CDR3 reads TGTGCCTGGAGTGCCCGACTAGCGGGAGGGTCCTACGAGCAGTACTTC. Residues: CAWSARLAGGSYEQYF. The full variable domain, its missing parts supplied by reference TRBV30 and TRBJ2-7, is SQTIHQWPATLVQPVGSPLSLECTVEGTSNPNLYWYRQAAGRGLQLLFYSVGIGQISSEVPQNLSASRPQDRQFILSSKKLLLSDSGFYLCAWSARLAGGSYEQYFGPGTRLTVT.

The CDR3 spells CASSPENNSPLHF. Here the CDR3 DNA reads TGCGCCAGCAGCCCGGAGAATAATTCACCCCTCCACTTT. This chain uses TRBV5-1 with TRBJ1-6; no reliable D call. Trimming cost V 4 bases and J 5 bases, with 7 bases left between them. The CDR3 has 13 residues. Germline V gene sequence: CDR1 SGHRS, CDR2 YFSETQ.

The rearrangement joins TRBV15 to TRBJ2-1; 12 nucleotides match TRBD2. Germline-derived CDR1 and CDR2 are LNHNV and YYDKDF (reference sequence). This CDR3 has 15 amino acids. Unmatched junction bases numbered 6, after V lost 4 bases and J lost 8 bases. The CDR3 loop is CATSKLAGGRDEQFF. Written as DNA, the CDR3 is TGTGCCACCAGCAAACTAGCGGGAGGCCGCGATGAGCAGTTCTTC. Using reference TRBV15 and TRBJ2-1 for the parts outside the CDR3, the full variable domain is DAMVIQNPRYQVTQFGKPVTLSCSQTLNHNVMYWYQQKSSQAPKLLFHYYDKDFNNEADTPDNFQSRRPNTSFCFLDIRSPGLGDTAMYLCATSKLAGGRDEQFFGPGTRLTVL.

V usage is TRBV9 and J usage is TRBJ1-1; D gene ambiguous. This CDR3 comprises 15 residues. CDR1 is SGDLS, CDR2 YYNGEE, per germline. The germline V and J ends were trimmed by 1 base and 0 bases, with 10 bases remaining between them. DNA of the CDR3: TGTGCCAGCAGCGTACAATCCCAGGTGAACACTGAAGCTTTCTTT. It is translated as CASSVQSQVNTEAFF.

The chain uses TRBV28 and TRBJ2-1; TRBD2 matches at 9 bases. The germline V gene encodes CDR1 MDHEN and CDR2 SYDVKM. The CDR3 covers 16 residues. J lost 1 base, V lost 5 bases, and 6 bases had no gene match. DNA for the CDR3: TGTGCCAGCAGTCCTATAGCGGGAGAGTCCTACAATGAGCAGTTCTTC. Translation: CASSPIAGESYNEQFF.

The chain recombines TRBV6-5 with TRBJ1-1, with D possibly TRBD1 on 5 matching bases. V shed 5 bases and J shed 0 bases, with 7 bases lying between them. CDR1 and CDR2 (germline): MNHEY, SVGAGI. The CDR3 covers 13 residues. The CDR3 here is CASSPGVNTEAFF. The CDR3 DNA reads TGTGCCAGCAGTCCGGGGGTGAACACTGAAGCTTTCTTT.

The gene calls are TRBV5-4 and TRBJ2-1, with a weak D call TRBD1 (6 bases). Germline-derived CDR1 and CDR2 are SGHNT and YYREEE (reference sequence). The CDR3 is made up of 14 amino acids. V lost 5 bases to trimming and J lost 1 base, with 10 bases between them. For the CDR3, the DNA is TGTGCCAGCAGACAGGGTCGTTCCTACAATGAGCAGTTCTTC. Its protein product is CASRQGRSYNEQFF.

The J gene is TRBJ2-7, the V gene TRBV6-5, with 8 bases matching TRBD1. The germline V gene encodes CDR1 MNHEY and CDR2 SVGAGI. V dropped 5 bases and J dropped 3; count of bases not matched to a gene: 6. The CDR3 runs 14 residues. The CDR3 DNA reads TGTGCCAGCAGTCTTCGGACAGGGAACTACGAGCAGTACTTC. Its protein product is CASSLRTGNYEQYF.

The chain is built from TRBV19 and TRBJ1-1; D not certain. CDR1 LNHDA and CDR2 SQIVND come from the germline V gene (reference sequence). The V gene lost 4 bases and the J gene lost 5 bases, with 11 bases spanning the gap. This CDR3 is built from 13 residues. CDR3 amino acids: CASSTAQKTEAFF. CDR3 in DNA: TGTGCCAGTAGTACTGCTCAGAAGACTGAAGCTTTCTTT.

This clone appeared once. This rearrangement joins TRBV11-2 to TRBJ2-7, with D perhaps matching TRBD1 (5 bases). Looked up from germline, CDR1 is SGHAT and CDR2 is FQNNGV. The CDR3 sequence is 14 residues long. Trimming left V 0 bases short and J 1 base short, with 7 bases between. The CDR3 protein is CASSLDRVSYEQYF. CDR3 nucleotides: TGTGCCAGCAGCTTAGACAGGGTTTCCTACGAGCAGTACTTC.